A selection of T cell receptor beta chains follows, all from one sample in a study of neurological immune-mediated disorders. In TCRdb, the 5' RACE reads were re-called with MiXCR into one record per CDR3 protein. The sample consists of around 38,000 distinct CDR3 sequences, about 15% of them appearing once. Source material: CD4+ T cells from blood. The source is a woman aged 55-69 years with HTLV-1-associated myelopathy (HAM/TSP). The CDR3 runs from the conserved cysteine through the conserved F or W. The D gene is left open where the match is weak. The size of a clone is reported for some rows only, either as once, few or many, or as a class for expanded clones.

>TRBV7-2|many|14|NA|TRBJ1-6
TGTGCCAGCAGCTTATCCCCAGCTAATTCACCCCTCCACTTT
CASSLSPANSPLHF
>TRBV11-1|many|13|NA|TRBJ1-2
TGTGCCAGCAGCTTTGGGGTTCGCTATGGCTACACCTTC
CASSFGVRYGYTF
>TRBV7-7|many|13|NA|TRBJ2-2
TGTGCTAGCAGCTTAACAGCTACCGGGGAGCTGTTTTTT
CASSLTATGELFF
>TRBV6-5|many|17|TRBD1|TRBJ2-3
TGTGCCAGCAGTTACGGACCACCGGGACAGGGGTTGGATACGCAGTATTTT
CASSYGPPGQGLDTQYF
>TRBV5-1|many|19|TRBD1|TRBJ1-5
TGCGCCAGCAGCCCCACCGCCCGGACAGGGGGCGTAAGCAATCAGCCCCAGCATTTT
CASSPTARTGGVSNQPQHF
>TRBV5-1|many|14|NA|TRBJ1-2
TGCGCCAGCAGCTTGGAGACGGGCAACTATGGCTACACCTTC
CASSLETGNYGYTF
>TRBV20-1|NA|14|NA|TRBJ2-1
TGCAGTGCAAGAGGGGGGAGCTCCTACAATGAGCAGTTCTTC
CSARGGSSYNEQFF
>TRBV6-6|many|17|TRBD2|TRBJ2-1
TGTGCCAGCAGCCAACCCTTGCTAGCGGGCGATTACAATGAGCAGTTCTTC
CASSQPLLAGDYNEQFF
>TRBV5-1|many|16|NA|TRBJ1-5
TGCGCCCTTAACCCTGAGCCCCGACAGCGAAATCAGCCCCAGCATTTT
CALNPEPRQRNQPQHF
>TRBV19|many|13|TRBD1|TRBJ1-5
TGTGCCACCGCCGGGACAGGGGGTCAGCCCCAGCATTTT
CATAGTGGQPQHF
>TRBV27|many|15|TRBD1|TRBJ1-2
TGTGCCAGCAGTTCCTCCAGGGGGCTTAGCTATGGCTACACCTTC
CASSSSRGLSYGYTF
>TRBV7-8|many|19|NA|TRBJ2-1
TGTGCCAGCAGCTTAGGGAGGGGGCGCGTTTCTGGCTCCTACAATGAGCAGTTCTTC
CASSLGRGRVSGSYNEQFF
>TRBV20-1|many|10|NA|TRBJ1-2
TGCAGTGCTTGGGAGGGTGGCTACACCTTC
CSAWEGGYTF
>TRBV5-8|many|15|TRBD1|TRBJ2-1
TGTGCCAGCAGCGCACAGGGGGTCGGTTACAATGAGCAGTTCTTC
CASSAQGVGYNEQFF
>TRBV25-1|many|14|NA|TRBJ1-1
TGTGCCAGCAGTGAATATAACAGGAACACTGAAGCTTTCTTT
CASSEYNRNTEAFF
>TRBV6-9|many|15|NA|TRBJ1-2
TGTGCCAGCAGCCCCCCGGGGCGGTTGCACTATGGCTACACCTTC
CASSPPGRLHYGYTF
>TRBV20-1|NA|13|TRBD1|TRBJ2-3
TGCAGTGCCCAGGGGGCTAGCACAGATACGCAGTATTTT
CSAQGASTDTQYF
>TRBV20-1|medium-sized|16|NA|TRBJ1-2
TGCAGTGCTCCTTACAGGGTTGGGGTGTTTTTGGATGGCTACACCTTC
CSAPYRVGVFLDGYTF
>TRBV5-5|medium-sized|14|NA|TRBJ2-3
TGTGCCAGCAGCTTAGGGGGGCAAGAAGATACGCAGTATTTT
CASSLGGQEDTQYF
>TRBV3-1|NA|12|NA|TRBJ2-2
TGTGCCAGCAGCCTAAACATCGGGGAGCTGTTTTTT
CASSLNIGELFF
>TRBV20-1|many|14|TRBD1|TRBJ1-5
TGCAGTGCTAGACCGGGACAGGGGAATCAGCCCCAGCATTTT
CSARPGQGNQPQHF
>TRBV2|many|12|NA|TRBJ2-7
TGTGCCAGCAGGGGGGCCGCGTTCGAGCAGTACTTC
CASRGAAFEQYF
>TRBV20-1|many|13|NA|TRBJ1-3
TGCAGTGCTAGAGATTCTCCTGGAAACACCATATATTTT
CSARDSPGNTIYF
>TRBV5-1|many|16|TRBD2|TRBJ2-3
TGCACCAGCAGCCCAAGACTAGCGTATAGCACAGATACGCAGTATTTT
CTSSPRLAYSTDTQYF
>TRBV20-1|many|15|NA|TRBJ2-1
TGCAGTGCTAGAGATGGAGAGGCTAACTACAATGAGCAGTTCTTC
CSARDGEANYNEQFF
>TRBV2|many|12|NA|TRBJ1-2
TGTGCCAGCAGTGAACAGAGGTCGGGCTACACCTTC
CASSEQRSGYTF
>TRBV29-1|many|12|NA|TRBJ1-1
TGCAGCGCGAATGATGCAGGGACTGAAGCTTTCTTT
CSANDAGTEAFF
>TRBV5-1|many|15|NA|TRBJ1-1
TGCGCCAGCGGAATCGATTCCCGGGGAAACACTGAAGCTTTCTTT
CASGIDSRGNTEAFF
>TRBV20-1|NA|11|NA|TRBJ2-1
TGCAGTGCTAGATCGGACACCATAGAGTTCTTC
CSARSDTIEFF
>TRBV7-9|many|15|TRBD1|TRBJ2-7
TGTGCCAGCAGCATCACAGGGGAAGGCTTTGGCGAGCAGTACTTC
CASSITGEGFGEQYF